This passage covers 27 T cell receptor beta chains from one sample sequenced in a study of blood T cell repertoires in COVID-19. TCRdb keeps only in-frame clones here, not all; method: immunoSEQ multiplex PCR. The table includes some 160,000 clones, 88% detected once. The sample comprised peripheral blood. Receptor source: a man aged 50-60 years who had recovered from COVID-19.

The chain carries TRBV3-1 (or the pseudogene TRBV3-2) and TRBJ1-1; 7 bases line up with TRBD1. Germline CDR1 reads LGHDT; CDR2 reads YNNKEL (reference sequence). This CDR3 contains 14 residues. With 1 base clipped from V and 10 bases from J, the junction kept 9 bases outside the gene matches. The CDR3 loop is CASSQVSLQGLAFF. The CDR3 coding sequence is TGTGCCAGCAGCCAAGTCTCTTTACAGGGGCTAGCTTTCTTT.

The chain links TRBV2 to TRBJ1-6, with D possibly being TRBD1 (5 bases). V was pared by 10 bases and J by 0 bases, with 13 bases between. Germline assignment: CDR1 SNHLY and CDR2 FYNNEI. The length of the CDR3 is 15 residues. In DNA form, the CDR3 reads TGTGCCACCGGGGGGGAGAGCTCCTATAATTCACCCCTCCACTTT. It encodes CATGGESSYNSPLHF.

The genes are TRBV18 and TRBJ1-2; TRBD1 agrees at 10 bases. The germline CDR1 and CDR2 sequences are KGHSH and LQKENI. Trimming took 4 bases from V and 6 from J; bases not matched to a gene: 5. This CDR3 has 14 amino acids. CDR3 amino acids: CASSLRGTGDGYTF. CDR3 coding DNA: TGTGCCAGCTCACTCCGGGGGACAGGGGATGGCTACACCTTC. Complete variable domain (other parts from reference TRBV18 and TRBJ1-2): NAGVMQNPRHLVRRRGQEARLRCSPMKGHSHVYWYRQLPEEGLKFMVYLQKENIIDESGMPKERFSAEFPKEGPSILRIQQVVRGDSAAYFCASSLRGTGDGYTFGSGTRLTVV.

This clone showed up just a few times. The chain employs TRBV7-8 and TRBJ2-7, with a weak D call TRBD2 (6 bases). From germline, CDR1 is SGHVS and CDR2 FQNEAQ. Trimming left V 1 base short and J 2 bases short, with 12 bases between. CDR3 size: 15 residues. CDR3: CASSLGGAKTYEQYF. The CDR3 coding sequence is TGTGCCAGCAGCTTAGGCGGGGCTAAGACCTACGAGCAGTACTTC. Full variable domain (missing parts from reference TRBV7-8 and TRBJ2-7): GAGVSQSPRYKVAKRGQDVALRCDPISGHVSLFWYQQALGQGPEFLTYFQNEAQLDKSGLPSDRFFAERPEGSVSTLKIQRTQQEDSAVYLCASSLGGAKTYEQYFGPGTRLTVT.

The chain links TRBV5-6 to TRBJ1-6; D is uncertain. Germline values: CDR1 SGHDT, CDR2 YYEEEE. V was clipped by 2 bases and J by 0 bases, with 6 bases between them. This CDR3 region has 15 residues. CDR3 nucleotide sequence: TGTGCCAGCAGCTTTTGGAGCTCCTATAATTCACCCCTCCACTTT. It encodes CASSFWSSYNSPLHF.

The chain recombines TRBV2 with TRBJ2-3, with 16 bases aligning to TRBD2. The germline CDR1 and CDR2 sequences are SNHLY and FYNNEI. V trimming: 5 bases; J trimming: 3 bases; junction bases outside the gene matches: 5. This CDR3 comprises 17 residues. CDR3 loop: CASSSGLAGGPTDTQYF. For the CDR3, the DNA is TGTGCCAGCAGTTCGGGACTAGCGGGAGGGCCGACAGATACGCAGTATTTT.

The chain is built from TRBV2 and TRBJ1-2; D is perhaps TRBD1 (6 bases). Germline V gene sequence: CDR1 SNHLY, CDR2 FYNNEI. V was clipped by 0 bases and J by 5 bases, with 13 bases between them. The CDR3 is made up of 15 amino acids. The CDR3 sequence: CASSEASRGEYGYTF. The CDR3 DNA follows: TGTGCCAGCAGTGAAGCTTCCAGGGGAGAATATGGCTACACCTTC.

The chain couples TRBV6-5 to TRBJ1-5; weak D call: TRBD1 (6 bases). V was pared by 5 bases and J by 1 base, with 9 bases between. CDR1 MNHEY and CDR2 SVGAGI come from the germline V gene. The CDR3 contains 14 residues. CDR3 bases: TGTGCCAGCAGTCGGGGGGCCAGCAATCAGCCCCAGCATTTT. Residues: CASSRGASNQPQHF.

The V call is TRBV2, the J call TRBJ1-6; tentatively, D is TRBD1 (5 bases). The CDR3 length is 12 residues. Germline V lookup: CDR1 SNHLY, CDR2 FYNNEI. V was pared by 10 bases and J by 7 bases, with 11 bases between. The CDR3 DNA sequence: TGTGCCATCAGGACATCCAATTCACCCCTCCACTTT. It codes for CAIRTSNSPLHF.

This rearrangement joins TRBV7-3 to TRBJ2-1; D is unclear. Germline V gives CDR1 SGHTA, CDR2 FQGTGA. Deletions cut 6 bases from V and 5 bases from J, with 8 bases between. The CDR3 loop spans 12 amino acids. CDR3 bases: TGTGCCAGCAGGGGCTGGGACAATGAGCAGTTCTTC. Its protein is CASRGWDNEQFF.

CDR3 loop: CASSTGGSANYGYTF. DNA of the CDR3: TGTGCCAGCAGTACGGGGGGTTCGGCTAACTATGGCTACACCTTC. The chain has TRBV28 and TRBJ1-2, with D possibly being TRBD1 (5 bases). This CDR3 is built from 15 residues. Germline lookup yields CDR1 MDHEN and CDR2 SYDVKM. V lost 5 bases to trimming and J lost 0 bases, with 13 bases between them.

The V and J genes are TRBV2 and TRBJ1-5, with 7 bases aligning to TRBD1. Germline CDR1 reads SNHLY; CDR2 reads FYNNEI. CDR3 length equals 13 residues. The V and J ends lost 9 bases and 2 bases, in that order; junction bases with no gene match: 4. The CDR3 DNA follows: TGTGCCAGTACCGGACAGGGCAATCAGCCCCAGCATTTT. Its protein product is CASTGQGNQPQHF.

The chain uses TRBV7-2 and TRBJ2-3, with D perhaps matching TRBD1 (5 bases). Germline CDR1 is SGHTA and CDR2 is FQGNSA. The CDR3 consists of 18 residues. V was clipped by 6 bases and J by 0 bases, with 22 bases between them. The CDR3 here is CASSYPVKGQLSTDTQYF. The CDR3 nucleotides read TGTGCCAGCAGTTACCCCGTCAAGGGGCAGTTAAGCACAGATACGCAGTATTTT.

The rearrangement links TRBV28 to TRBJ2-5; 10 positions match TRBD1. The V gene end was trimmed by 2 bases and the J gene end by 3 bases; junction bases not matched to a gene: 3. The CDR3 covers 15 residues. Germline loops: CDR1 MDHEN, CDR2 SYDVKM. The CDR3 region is CASSLAGQGKETQYF. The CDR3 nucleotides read TGTGCCAGCAGTTTAGCGGGACAGGGGAAAGAGACCCAGTACTTC.

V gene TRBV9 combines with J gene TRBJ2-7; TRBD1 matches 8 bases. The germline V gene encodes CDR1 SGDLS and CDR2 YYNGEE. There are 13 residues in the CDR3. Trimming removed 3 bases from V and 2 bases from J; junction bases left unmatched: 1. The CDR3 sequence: CASSGTGTYEQYF. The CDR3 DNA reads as TGTGCCAGCAGCGGGACAGGGACCTACGAGCAGTACTTC. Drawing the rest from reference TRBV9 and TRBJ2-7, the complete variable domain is DSGVTQTPKHLITATGQRVTLRCSPRSGDLSVYWYQQSLDQGLQFLIQYYNGEERAKGNILERFSAQQFPDLHSELNLSSLELGDSALYFCASSGTGTYEQYFGPGTRLTVT.

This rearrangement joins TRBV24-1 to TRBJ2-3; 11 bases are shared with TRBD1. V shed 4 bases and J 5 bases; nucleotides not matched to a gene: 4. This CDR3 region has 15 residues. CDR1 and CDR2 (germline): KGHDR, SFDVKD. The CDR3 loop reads CATSEGGTGGDTQYF. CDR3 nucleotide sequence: TGTGCCACCAGTGAGGGGGGGACAGGGGGAGATACGCAGTATTTT.

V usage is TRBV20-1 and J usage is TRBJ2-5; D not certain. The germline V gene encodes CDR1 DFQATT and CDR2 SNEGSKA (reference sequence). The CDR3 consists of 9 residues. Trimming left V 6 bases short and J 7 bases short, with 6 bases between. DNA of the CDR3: TGCAGTGCATCCTGGACCCAGTACTTC. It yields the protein CSASWTQYF.

The CDR3 bases are TGTGCCAGCAGTGAATATCGACAGAGGAACACTGAAGCTTTCTTT. Its translation: CASSEYRQRNTEAFF. The chain couples TRBV25-1 to TRBJ1-1, with D perhaps TRBD1 (5 bases). The CDR3 length is 15 residues. Germline assignment: CDR1 MGHDK and CDR2 SYGVNS. The ends were cut back, 0 bases at V and 1 base at J, with 9 bases in the middle.

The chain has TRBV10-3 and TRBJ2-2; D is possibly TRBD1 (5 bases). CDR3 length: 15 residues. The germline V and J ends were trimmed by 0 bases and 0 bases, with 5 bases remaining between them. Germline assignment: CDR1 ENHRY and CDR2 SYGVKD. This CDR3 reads CAISESGANTGELFF. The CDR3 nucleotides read TGTGCCATCAGTGAGTCAGGGGCGAACACCGGGGAGCTGTTTTTT.

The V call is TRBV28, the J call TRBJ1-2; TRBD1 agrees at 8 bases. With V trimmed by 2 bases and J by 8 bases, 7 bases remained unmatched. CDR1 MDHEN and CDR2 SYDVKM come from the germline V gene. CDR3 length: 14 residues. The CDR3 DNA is TGTGCCAGCAGTTTACGACAGGGGATCACGGGCTACACCTTC. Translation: CASSLRQGITGYTF.

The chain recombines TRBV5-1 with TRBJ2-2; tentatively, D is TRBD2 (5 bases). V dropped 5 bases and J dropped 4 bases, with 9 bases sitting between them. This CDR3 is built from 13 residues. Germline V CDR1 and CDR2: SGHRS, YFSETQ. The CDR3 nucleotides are TGCGCCAGCAGAAGGGAGCCCACCGGGGAGCTGTTTTTT. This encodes CASRREPTGELFF.

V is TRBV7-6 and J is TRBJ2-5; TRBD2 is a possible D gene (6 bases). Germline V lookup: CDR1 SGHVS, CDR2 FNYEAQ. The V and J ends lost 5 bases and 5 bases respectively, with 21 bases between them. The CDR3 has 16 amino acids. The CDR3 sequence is CASSPTGRPGEETQYF. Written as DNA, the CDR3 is TGTGCCAGCAGCCCGACCGGACGGCCGGGGGAGGAGACCCAGTACTTC.

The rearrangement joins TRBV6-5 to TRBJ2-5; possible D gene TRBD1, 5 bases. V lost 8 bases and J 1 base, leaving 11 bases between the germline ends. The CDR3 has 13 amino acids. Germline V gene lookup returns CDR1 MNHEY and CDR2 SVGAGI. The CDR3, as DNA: TGTGCCAGCCTCAGGGCTCTCCAAGAGACCCAGTACTTC. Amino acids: CASLRALQETQYF.

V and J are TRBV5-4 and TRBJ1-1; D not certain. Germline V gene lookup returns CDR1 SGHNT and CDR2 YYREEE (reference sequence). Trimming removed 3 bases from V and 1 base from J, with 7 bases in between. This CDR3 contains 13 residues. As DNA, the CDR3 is TGTGCCAGCAGCTCGCCCGGGAACACTGAAGCTTTCTTT. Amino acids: CASSSPGNTEAFF.

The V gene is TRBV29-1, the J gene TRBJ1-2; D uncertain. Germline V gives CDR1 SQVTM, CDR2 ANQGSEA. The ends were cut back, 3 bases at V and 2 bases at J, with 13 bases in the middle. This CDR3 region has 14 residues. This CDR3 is CSVEEWGENYGYTF. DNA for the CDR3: TGCAGCGTTGAGGAGTGGGGAGAAAACTATGGCTACACCTTC.

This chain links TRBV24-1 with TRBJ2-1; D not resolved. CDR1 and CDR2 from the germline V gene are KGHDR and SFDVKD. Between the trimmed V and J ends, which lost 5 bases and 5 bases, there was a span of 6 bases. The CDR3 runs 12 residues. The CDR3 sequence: CATSGGDNEQFF. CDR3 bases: TGTGCCACCAGTGGCGGAGACAATGAGCAGTTCTTC.

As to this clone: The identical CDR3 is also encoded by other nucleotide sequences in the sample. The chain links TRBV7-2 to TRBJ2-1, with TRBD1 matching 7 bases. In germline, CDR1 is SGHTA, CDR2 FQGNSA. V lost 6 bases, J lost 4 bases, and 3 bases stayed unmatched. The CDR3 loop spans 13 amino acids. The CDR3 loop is CASSSQGYNEQFF. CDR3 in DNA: TGTGCCAGCAGTTCACAGGGGTACAATGAGCAGTTCTTC.